Below are 17 T cell receptor beta chains sequenced from a single sample in a study of T cell responses to AZD1222 COVID-19 vaccine (dated by TCRdb to the early 2020s). The library was generated by the immunoSEQ multiplex PCR assay. The immuneACCESS repertoire file appears here via TCRdb, limited to in-frame rearrangements. These files lack a portion of the clones; in checked studies, under half of the deficit traces to unresolved V genes, and the cause of the others is not known. Here the sample has 120,000 or so clones; 80% to 95% occur a single time. About 4.4% of the sample rests with the top ten. Explained via the paper, the time point label denotes: baseline before first vaccination. Per the publication, the treatment or condition label means: meningococcal conjugate vaccine given as trial control. The source material was peripheral blood, sampled on day 0 of MenACWY control vaccination. These receptors were obtained from an adult in good health.

V gene TRBV6-5 combines with J gene TRBJ2-3; no firm D call. Germline lookup yields CDR1 MNHEY and CDR2 SVGAGI. The CDR3 runs to 13 residues. The germline V and J ends were trimmed by 2 bases and 3 bases, with 6 bases remaining between them. CDR3 residues: CASSYGSTDTQYF. The DNA of the CDR3 is TGTGCCAGCAGTTACGGGTCGACAGATACGCAGTATTTT.

This chain connects TRBV10-2 to TRBJ2-3, with D unclear. Trimming removed 6 bases at V and 2 bases at J, with 3 bases between. The CDR3 is 11 residues long. Germline loops: CDR1 WSHSY, CDR2 SAAADI. The CDR3 DNA reads as TGCGCCAGCAGGGACACAGATACGCAGTATTTT. Translating it yields CASRDTDTQYF.

J is TRBJ2-2 and V is TRBV9; 10 bases are a match to TRBD2. Trimming cost V 3 bases and J 3 bases; bases outside gene matches: 17. CDR1 and CDR2 from the germline V gene are SGDLS and YYNGEE. The CDR3 runs 20 residues. The CDR3 coding sequence is TGTGCCAGCAGCGAGAACTATCTAGCGGGAGAGTCTCTGGACACCGGGGAGCTGTTTTTT. Translation gives CASSENYLAGESLDTGELFF.

This clone was counted a few times. The chain couples TRBV2 to TRBJ2-7, with a tentative D call TRBD1 (5 bases). This CDR3 contains 12 residues. The germline V gene has CDR1 SNHLY and CDR2 FYNNEI. V was shortened by 1 base and J by 6 bases, with 7 bases between the two germline ends. This CDR3 reads CASSEEGFEQYV. The CDR3 bases are TGTGCCAGCAGTGAAGAGGGGTTCGAGCAGTACGTC.

This clone was counted only a few times. CDR3 in amino acids: CATSEPGGLNEQFF. The CDR3, as DNA: TGTGCCACCAGTGAGCCAGGGGGCCTCAATGAGCAGTTCTTC. This chain connects TRBV24-1 to TRBJ2-1; 8 bases are a match to TRBD1. V dropped 4 bases and J dropped 6; count of bases not matched to a gene: 4. Per the germline V gene, CDR1 is KGHDR and CDR2 is SFDVKD. CDR3 size: 14 residues.

This clone appeared a few times. The chain links TRBV11-2 to TRBJ1-1; the match to TRBD1 covers 8 bases. After removal of 4 bases from V and 2 bases from J, the junction contained 9 bases not matched to a gene. Germline CDR1 SGHAT, CDR2 FQNNGV. The CDR3 runs to 16 residues. The CDR3 DNA reads TGTGCCAGCAGCTCGCAGGCGACAGGGGTCAACACTGAAGCTTTCTTT. Translating gives CASSSQATGVNTEAFF. Full variable domain (missing parts from reference TRBV11-2 and TRBJ1-1): EAGVAQSPRYKIIEKRQSVAFWCNPISGHATLYWYQQILGQGPKLLIQFQNNGVVDDSQLPKDRFSAERLKGVDSTLKIQPAKLEDSAVYLCASSSQATGVNTEAFFGQGTRLTVV.

This rearrangement joins TRBV7-9 to TRBJ2-7; 10 bases line up with TRBD2. V lost 7 bases to trimming and J lost 4 bases; unmatched junction nucleotides: 10. Germline CDR1 is SEHNR and CDR2 is FQNEAQ (reference sequence). This CDR3 is built from 15 residues. The CDR3 region is CASIKRTSGDYEQYF. In DNA, the CDR3 is TGTGCCAGCATCAAACGGACTAGCGGAGATTACGAGCAGTACTTC.

The rearrangement joins TRBV28 to TRBJ1-4; the match to TRBD1 covers 7 bases. The CDR3 is 14 amino acids. V gave up 6 bases and J gave up 5 bases; unmatched junction bases: 6. Germline CDR1 and CDR2: MDHEN and SYDVKM. The CDR3 loop reads CASRLDRLNEKLFF. CDR3 nucleotide sequence: TGTGCCAGCAGATTGGACAGGTTAAATGAAAAACTGTTTTTT.

V gene TRBV21-1 combines with J gene TRBJ2-7; the table's D call, TRBD1, has no DNA check behind it. TRBV21-1 represents a pseudogene. This CDR3 has 17 amino acids. The CDR3 reads CASSKSPGTGGTYEQYV. CDR3 coding DNA: TGTGCCAGCAGCAAATCACCCGGGACAGGGGGAACTTACGAGCAGTACGTC.

Only a few counts were recorded for this clone. V and J are TRBV3-1 (or the pseudogene TRBV3-2) and TRBJ1-2; 8 nucleotides align to TRBD1. After removal of 1 base from V and 2 bases from J, the junction contained 12 bases not matched to a gene. This CDR3 spans 18 amino acids. The V gene's germline CDR1 is LGHDT and CDR2 YNNKEL (reference sequence). The chain's CDR3 is CASSQVRDRYRPNYGYTF. CDR3 in DNA: TGTGCCAGCAGCCAAGTCCGGGACAGGTACCGCCCGAACTATGGCTACACCTTC.

The chain uses TRBV28 and TRBJ2-7; possible D gene TRBD2, 6 bases. Germline CDR1 is MDHEN and CDR2 is SYDVKM. The CDR3 length is 13 residues. V dropped 10 bases and J dropped 5 bases, with 18 bases sitting between them. The CDR3 protein is CATTPPGTHEQYF. CDR3 nucleotide sequence: TGTGCCACCACCCCCCCAGGGACTCACGAGCAGTACTTC.

This clone was seen only once. The V gene is TRBV28, the J gene TRBJ2-7; a weak D match, TRBD2 (6 bases). This CDR3 comprises 16 residues. The germline V gene has CDR1 MDHEN and CDR2 SYDVKM. V gave up 1 base and J gave up 4 bases, with 17 bases separating them. The CDR3 sequence: CASSLSEPGRRYEQYF. CDR3 DNA: TGTGCCAGCAGTTTATCTGAGCCAGGGAGGAGGTACGAGCAGTACTTC. Looking up the rest from reference TRBV28 and TRBJ2-7 gives the full variable domain: DVKVTQSSRYLVKRTGEKVFLECVQDMDHENMFWYRQDPGLGLRLIYFSYDVKMKEKGDIPEGYSVSREKKERFSLILESASTNQTSMYLCASSLSEPGRRYEQYFGPGTRLTVT.

This clone showed up just once. The chain joins TRBV5-1 to TRBJ1-2; tentatively, D is TRBD1 (6 bases). From germline, CDR1 is SGHRS and CDR2 YFSETQ. This CDR3 region has 13 residues. V lost 0 bases to trimming and J lost 8 bases, with 11 bases between them. CDR3 protein: CASSLAAGDGYTF. CDR3 coding DNA: TGCGCCAGCAGCTTGGCGGCAGGGGACGGCTACACCTTC.

The chain recombines TRBV11-2 with TRBJ1-1; D is perhaps TRBD1 (6 bases). Germline CDR1 SGHAT, CDR2 FQNNGV. V lost 6 bases, J lost 5 bases, and 10 bases lay in between. The CDR3 has 12 residues. CDR3 sequence (DNA): TGTGCCAGCAGTCTTACAGGGACTGAAGCTTTCTTT. It codes for CASSLTGTEAFF.

This chain links TRBV28 with TRBJ2-3, with D uncertain. CDR1 is MDHEN, CDR2 SYDVKM, per germline. This CDR3 contains 11 residues. Trimming left V 3 bases short and J 6 bases short, with 4 bases between. CDR3 region: CASSLADTQYF. The CDR3 DNA sequence: TGTGCCAGCAGTTTGGCCGATACGCAGTATTTT.

This chain joins TRBV19 and TRBJ2-2; possible D gene TRBD2, 6 bases. CDR1 is LNHDA and CDR2 is SQIVND in the germline V gene (reference sequence). V was clipped by 5 bases and J by 0 bases, with 10 bases between them. The CDR3 runs to 15 residues. The CDR3 here is CASSPWGANTGELFF. In nucleotides, the CDR3 is TGTGCCAGTAGTCCCTGGGGGGCGAACACCGGGGAGCTGTTTTTT.

The table lists this clone with a count of one. The rearrangement joins TRBV5-1 to TRBJ1-5; D uncertain. The CDR3 is 16 amino acids. CDR1 and CDR2 from the germline V gene are SGHRS and YFSETQ. Deletions cut 4 bases from V and 0 bases from J, with 14 bases between. The CDR3 spells CASSRAAGYSNQPQHF. The CDR3 nucleotides are TGCGCCAGCAGCCGAGCGGCAGGTTATAGCAATCAGCCCCAGCATTTT.